These 30 T cell receptor beta chains were sequenced from one sample in a study of CD8+CD57+ T cells in acquired aplastic anemia. It was genomic DNA that served as the template for profiling TCR beta VDJ and CDR3. MiXCR, run by TCRdb on the reads, gives a single entry per CDR3 protein. Of 120,000 or so distinct CDR3 sequences in the sample, over 30% were seen once. Patients sequenced had flow cytometry evidence of CD8+CD57+ cell expansion. Sequencing was carried out using sorted CD4+, CD8+, or CD8+CD57+ T cells (not recorded which) from PBMCs. These receptors came from a human donor with aplastic anemia.

This chain links TRBV18 with TRBJ2-1; 7 bases align to TRBD2. The CDR3 is 15 amino acids. The V gene's germline CDR1 is KGHSH and CDR2 LQKENI. J gave up 7 bases and V 3 bases, and 9 bases lay outside the gene matches. The CDR3 DNA follows: TGTGCCAGCTCACCCTATGGGGGGGGAGCGAATGAGCAGTTCTTC. Encoded protein: CASSPYGGGANEQFF.

Points on this clonotype: This may come from a read error, since a much larger clone is one base off. This CDR3 is CAGSLRGGTDTQYF. For the CDR3, the DNA is TGTGCCGGCAGCCTCCGGGGGGGCACAGATACGCAGTATTTT. The rearrangement uses TRBV7-8 and TRBJ2-3; 7 positions agree with TRBD2. This CDR3 spans 14 amino acids. The germline V gene encodes CDR1 SGHVS and CDR2 FQNEAQ.

This clonotype was detected many times. The CDR3 DNA reads TGTGCCAGCAGCCGAGGGAGGGGCTATGGCTACACCTTC. It specifies CASSRGRGYGYTF. This chain joins TRBV14 and TRBJ1-2; D possibly corresponds to TRBD1 (5 bases). The CDR3 loop spans 13 amino acids. Trimming shortened V by 4 bases and J by 4 bases, and 10 bases separated the two germline ends. Looked up from germline, CDR1 is SGHDN and CDR2 is FVKESK.

This clonotype was picked up a small number of times. A read error may be the cause here, since a much bigger clone is one base away. The J gene is TRBJ1-2, the V gene TRBV6-1, with D maybe TRBD1 (5 bases). Germline CDR1 MNHNS, CDR2 SASEGT. This CDR3 has 12 amino acids. CDR3 region: CASTDRNYGHTF. In nucleotides, the CDR3 is TGTGCCAGCACTGACAGAAACTATGGCCACACCTTC.

The rearrangement links TRBV9 to TRBJ1-6; no definite D call. Germline values: CDR1 SGDLS, CDR2 YYNGEE. The CDR3 has 14 amino acids. Trimming shortened V by 0 bases and J by 11 bases, and 12 bases separated the two germline ends. The CDR3 region is CASSVADTITPLHF. The CDR3 coding sequence is TGTGCCAGCAGCGTAGCGGATACTATAACACCCCTCCACTTT.

This clonotype was counted ten times or more. The genes are TRBV20-1 and TRBJ2-1; D gene uncertain. Germline V gene data show CDR1 as DFQATT and CDR2 as SNEGSKA (reference sequence). V lost 7 bases to trimming and J lost 0 bases, with 16 bases between them. The CDR3 length is 15 residues. This CDR3 is CSVTTVMSSYNEQFF. CDR3 nucleotides: TGCAGTGTTACGACGGTGATGAGCTCCTACAATGAGCAGTTCTTC.

Ten or more counts support this clonotype. CDR3 nucleotide sequence: TGCGCCAGTAGATCCGGAAACACCATATATTTT. This translates into CASRSGNTIYF. The chain has TRBV4-1 and TRBJ1-3, with D unclear. The CDR3 is 11 residues long. Trimming took off 9 bases at V and 4 bases at J, with 7 bases between the two ends. Germline V gene lookup returns CDR1 MGHRA and CDR2 YSYEKL.

This clonotype was seen many times. The chain is built from TRBV6-1 and TRBJ2-1; D unclear. CDR3 length: 13 residues. CDR1 is MNHNS, CDR2 SASEGT, per germline. Trimming removed 9 bases from V and 0 bases from J, with 9 bases in between. The chain's CDR3 is CASARSSYNEQFF. The CDR3 DNA reads TGTGCCAGTGCCCGGAGCTCCTACAATGAGCAGTTCTTC.

The rearrangement joins TRBV20-1 to TRBJ2-6, with a possible D match to TRBD1 (6 bases). Trimming removed 1 base from V and 0 bases from J, with 13 bases in between. This CDR3 has 17 amino acids. The germline gives CDR1 DFQATT, CDR2 SNEGSKA (reference sequence). CDR3 sequence reads: CSARGGRGISGANVLTF. As DNA, the CDR3 is TGCAGTGCTAGAGGTGGCAGGGGAATCTCTGGGGCCAACGTCCTGACTTTC.

This clonotype has ten or more counts. V is TRBV6-1 and J is TRBJ2-1; D might be TRBD1 or TRBD2, each matching 5 bases. CDR3 size: 11 residues. Germline CDR1 is MNHNS and CDR2 is SASEGT. The germline V and J ends were trimmed by 1 base and 16 bases, with 11 bases remaining between them. The chain's CDR3 is CASSEGPGPFF. The CDR3 DNA sequence: TGTGCCAGCAGTGAAGGGCCGGGACCATTCTTC.

This clonotype was seen ten or more times. A single base separates this from a much larger clone, so it may be a read error. The V and J genes are TRBV10-2 and TRBJ1-2; possible D gene TRBD1, 5 bases. The germline V gene has CDR1 WSHSY and CDR2 SAAADI. V was pared by 8 bases and J by 4 bases, with 23 bases between. The CDR3 covers 16 residues. Here the CDR3 reads CASRDRGISYTYGYTF. The CDR3 DNA reads TGCGCCAGCCGGGATAGGGGAATTTCTTATACCTATGGCTACACCTTC.

The rearrangement uses TRBV10-1 and TRBJ2-5, with a tentative D call TRBD2 (5 bases). The V end lost 3 bases, the J end lost 2 bases, and 19 bases lay between the germline ends. The CDR3 is made up of 17 amino acids. Germline V gene lookup returns CDR1 WNHNN and CDR2 SYGVQD (reference sequence). CDR3 coding DNA: TGCGCCAGCAGTGACAAGACGAACACCGGGGAGCAAGAGACCCAGTACTTC. Amino acid sequence: CASSDKTNTGEQETQYF.

The rearrangement joins TRBV5-1 to TRBJ2-1; possible D gene TRBD2, 6 bases. The germline gives CDR1 SGHRS, CDR2 YFSETQ. Trimming pared 0 bases from V and 1 base from J, leaving 11 bases between. This CDR3 has 16 amino acids. CDR3 residues: CASSLVRLASYNEQFF. In DNA form, the CDR3 reads TGCGCCAGCAGCTTGGTCCGGCTAGCGTCCTACAATGAGCAGTTCTTC.

The chain uses TRBV6-4 and TRBJ2-3; D gene uncertain. V lost 3 bases to trimming and J lost 2 bases, with 9 bases between them. The CDR3 runs to 14 residues. CDR1 and CDR2 (germline): MRHNA, SNTAGT. CDR3 in DNA: TGTGCCAGCAGTGAAAAGGAGCCCACAGATACGCAGTATTTT. Translation gives CASSEKEPTDTQYF.

The chain has TRBV15 and TRBJ1-2; no clear D gene. CDR3 length: 15 amino acids. Trimming took off 0 bases at V and 4 bases at J, with 12 bases between the two ends. Germline values: CDR1 LNHNV, CDR2 YYDKDF (reference sequence). Here the CDR3 DNA reads TGTGCCACCAGCAGAGATGCCCAGGTTTCCTATGGCTACACCTTC. Translating it yields CATSRDAQVSYGYTF.

V gene TRBV19 combines with J gene TRBJ1-1; TRBD1 aligns across 8 bases. Germline lookup yields CDR1 LNHDA and CDR2 SQIVND (reference sequence). This CDR3 contains 14 residues. V lost 2 bases to trimming and J lost 7 bases; unmatched junction nucleotides: 6. The CDR3 DNA is TGTGCCAGTAGTATACGACAGGGGACTGGTGAAGCTTTCTTT. Translation: CASSIRQGTGEAFF.

Ten or more counts support this clonotype. The V and J genes are TRBV20-1 and TRBJ1-3; TRBD1 matches at 8 bases. CDR3 size: 16 residues. Trimming cost V 1 base and J 0 bases; bases outside gene matches: 5. The V gene's germline CDR1 is DFQATT and CDR2 SNEGSKA (reference sequence). The CDR3 sequence is CSARGRTGSSGNTIYF. Written as DNA, the CDR3 is TGCAGTGCTAGAGGGAGGACAGGGAGCTCTGGAAACACCATATATTTT.

The chain joins TRBV24-1 to TRBJ1-2, with D uncertain. Trimming left V 1 base short and J 4 bases short, with 3 bases between. The CDR3 sequence is 12 residues long. CDR1 and CDR2 (germline): KGHDR, SFDVKD. The chain's CDR3 is CATSDFGYGYTF. The CDR3 DNA sequence: TGTGCCACCAGTGATTTTGGCTATGGCTACACCTTC.

The chain recombines TRBV24-1 with TRBJ1-5; D uncertain. V was clipped by 6 bases and J by 3 bases, with 8 bases between them. Looked up from germline, CDR1 is KGHDR and CDR2 is SFDVKD. This CDR3 has 13 amino acids. CDR3: CATSRAVNQPQHF. The CDR3 bases are TGTGCCACCAGTCGGGCAGTCAATCAGCCCCAGCATTTT.

Concerning this clonotype: It may be a read error: a sequence one base away is much more abundant. The chain carries TRBV7-7 and TRBJ1-4; D not resolved. CDR1 is SSHAT and CDR2 is FNYEAQ in the germline V gene (reference sequence). The CDR3 spans 15 residues. Trimming stripped 5 bases from V and 6 bases from J, with 16 bases between. CDR3 coding DNA: TGTGCCAGCAGCCCTACTTCGGGTGTTGATGAAAAACTGTTTTTT. Protein sequence: CASSPTSGVDEKLFF.

Many counts were recorded for this clonotype. This chain connects TRBV11-1 to TRBJ1-1; TRBD1 matches 7 bases. This CDR3 contains 14 residues. Germline CDR1 is SGHAT and CDR2 is FQDESV (reference sequence). The J segment lost 8 bases and the V segment lost 1 base, leaving 7 bases of the junction unmatched. CDR3 bases: TGTGCCAGCAGCTTAGAATACGACAGGGACGAAGCTTTCTTT. Amino acids: CASSLEYDRDEAFF.

As concerns this clonotype: This could be a read error, since a much larger clone is one nucleotide away. V gene TRBV3-1 combines with J gene TRBJ1-2; no reliable D call. The V end was cut by 1 base, the J end by 7 bases, with 16 bases between. This CDR3 has 15 amino acids. The V gene's germline CDR1 is LGHDT and CDR2 YNNKEL (reference sequence). CDR3 sequence (DNA): TGTGCCAGCAGCCAAGGACTCGGCGGACTCTGTGGCTACACCTTC. Amino acid sequence: CASSQGLGGLCGYTF.

The chain recombines TRBV28 with TRBJ1-6, with D possibly being TRBD1 (5 bases). Germline CDR1 reads MDHEN; CDR2 reads SYDVKM. V lost 4 bases and J 0 bases, leaving 10 bases between the germline ends. This CDR3 spans 16 amino acids. CDR3 bases: TGTGCCAGCAGTTCCTTAGGGGTCTCCTATAATTCACCCCTCCACTTT. It is translated as CASSSLGVSYNSPLHF.

This chain uses TRBV29-1 with TRBJ2-1; perhaps D is TRBD1 or TRBD2 (5 bases each). The V gene's germline CDR1 is SQVTM and CDR2 ANQGSEA. The CDR3 extends over 14 amino acids. The germline V and J ends were trimmed by 2 bases and 0 bases, with 8 bases remaining between them. CDR3 DNA sequence: TGCAGCGTTGAAAGAGGGGTCTCCTACAATGAGCAGTTCTTC. Amino acid sequence: CSVERGVSYNEQFF.

The V gene is TRBV20-1, the J gene TRBJ2-7, with 8 nucleotides matching TRBD2. The ends lost 0 bases at V and 4 bases at J; junction bases unmatched: 5. Germline assignment: CDR1 DFQATT and CDR2 SNEGSKA (reference sequence). The CDR3 runs to 14 residues. In nucleotides, the CDR3 is TGCAGTGCTAGAGATACTAGCGGTCTTTACGAGCAGTACTTC. Its protein is CSARDTSGLYEQYF.

This clonotype was observed many times. This sequence joins TRBV7-3 and TRBJ2-3; D unresolved. Germline-derived CDR1 and CDR2 are SGHTA and FQGTGA. The CDR3 totals 14 residues. Trimming stripped 2 bases from V and 3 bases from J, with 9 bases between. The CDR3 DNA is TGTGCCAGCAGCTTAGACTCAAGAACAGATACGCAGTATTTT. Protein sequence: CASSLDSRTDTQYF.

This clonotype has at least ten counts. The rearrangement joins TRBV7-6 to TRBJ2-3; TRBD1 aligns across 7 bases. V lost 1 base to trimming and J lost 6 bases; unmatched junction nucleotides: 7. In germline, CDR1 is SGHVS, CDR2 FNYEAQ. This CDR3 spans 15 amino acids. The CDR3 bases are TGTGCCAGCAGCTTAGTGGTGACAGGGACGGATACGCAGTATTTT. Its protein is CASSLVVTGTDTQYF.

This clonotype appeared many times. J is TRBJ2-5 and V is TRBV5-6; 8 bases agree with TRBD2. V was pared by 3 bases and J by 5 bases, with 9 bases of the junction left unmatched. The length of the CDR3 is 15 residues. Germline V lookup: CDR1 SGHDT, CDR2 YYEEEE. The CDR3 DNA is TGTGCCAGCAGCTCCTCCACGCGGGGGGTGGAGACCCAGTACTTC. Amino acids: CASSSSTRGVETQYF.

This clonotype was counted once. One junction end does not reproduce the germline sequence, and a read error may be involved. The gene calls are TRBV2 and TRBJ2-2; the match to TRBD2 covers 9 bases. The CDR3 covers 14 residues. Germline V CDR1 and CDR2: SNHLY, FYNNEI. The CDR3 reads CASRGGAKTGELFF. The DNA for the CDR3 is TGTGCCAGCCGCGGGGGGGCGAAGACCGGGGAGCTGTTTTTT.

In its sample, this clonotype was seen many times. CDR3 DNA: TGTGCCAGCAGCTTGCTAGCGGGGGGCCCAGGGGAGACCCAGTACTTC. Its translation is CASSLLAGGPGETQYF. J is TRBJ2-5 and V is TRBV7-2, with 11 bases matching TRBD2. Germline V gene data show CDR1 as SGHTA and CDR2 as FQGNSA. Trimming took 3 bases from V and 5 from J; bases not matched to a gene: 8. This CDR3 region has 16 residues.